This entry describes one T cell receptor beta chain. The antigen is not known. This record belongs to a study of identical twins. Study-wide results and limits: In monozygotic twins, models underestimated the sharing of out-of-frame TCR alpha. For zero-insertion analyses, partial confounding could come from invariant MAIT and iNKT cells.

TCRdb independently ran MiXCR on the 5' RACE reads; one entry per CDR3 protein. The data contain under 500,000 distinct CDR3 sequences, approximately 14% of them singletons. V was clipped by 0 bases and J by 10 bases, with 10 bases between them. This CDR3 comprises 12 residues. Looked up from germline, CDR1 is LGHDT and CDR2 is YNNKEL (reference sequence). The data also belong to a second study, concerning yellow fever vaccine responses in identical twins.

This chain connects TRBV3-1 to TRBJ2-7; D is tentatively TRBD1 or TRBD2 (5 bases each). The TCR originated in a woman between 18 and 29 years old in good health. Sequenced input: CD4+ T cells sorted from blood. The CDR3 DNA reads TGTGCCAGCAGCCAAGATTGGGGGAGTCAGTACTTC. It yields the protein CASSQDWGSQYF.